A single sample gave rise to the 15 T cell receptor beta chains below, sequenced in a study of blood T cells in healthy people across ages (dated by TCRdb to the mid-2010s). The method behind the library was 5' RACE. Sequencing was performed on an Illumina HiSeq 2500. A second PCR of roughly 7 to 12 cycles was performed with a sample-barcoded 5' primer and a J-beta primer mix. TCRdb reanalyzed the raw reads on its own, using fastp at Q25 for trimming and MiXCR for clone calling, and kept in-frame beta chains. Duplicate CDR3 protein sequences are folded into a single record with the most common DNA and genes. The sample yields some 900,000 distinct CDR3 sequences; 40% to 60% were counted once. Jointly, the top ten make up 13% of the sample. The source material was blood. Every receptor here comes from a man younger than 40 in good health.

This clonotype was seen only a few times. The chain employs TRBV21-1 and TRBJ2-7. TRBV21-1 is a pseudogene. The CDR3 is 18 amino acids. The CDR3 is CASSKLFQGHNNSYEQYF. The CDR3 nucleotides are TGTGCCAGCAGCAAGCTGTTTCAAGGCCATAACAACTCCTACGAGCAGTACTTC.

The CDR3 DNA reads TGTGCCAGCAGCTCAAAGGGACAGCACACAGATACGCAGTATTTT. Amino acids: CASSSKGQHTDTQYF. The gene calls are TRBV7-2 and TRBJ2-3; 7 bases line up with TRBD1. The V segment lost 4 bases and the J segment 2 bases; nucleotides outside the gene matches: 6. Germline V gene lookup returns CDR1 SGHTA and CDR2 FQGNSA. This CDR3 comprises 15 residues.

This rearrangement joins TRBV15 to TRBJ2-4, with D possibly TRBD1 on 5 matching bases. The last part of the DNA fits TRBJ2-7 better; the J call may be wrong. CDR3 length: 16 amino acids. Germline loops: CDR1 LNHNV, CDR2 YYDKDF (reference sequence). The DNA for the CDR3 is TGTGCCACCAGCAGATCTAAGTGGGGCCCCGACTACGAGCAGTACTTC. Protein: CATSRSKWGPDYEQYF.

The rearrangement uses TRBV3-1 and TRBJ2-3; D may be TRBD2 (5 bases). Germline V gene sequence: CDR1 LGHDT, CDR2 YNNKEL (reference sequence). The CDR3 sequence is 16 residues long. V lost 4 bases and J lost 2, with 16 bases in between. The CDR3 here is CASSPPFRGITDTQYF. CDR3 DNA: TGTGCCAGCAGCCCCCCATTTCGAGGGATCACAGATACGCAGTATTTT.

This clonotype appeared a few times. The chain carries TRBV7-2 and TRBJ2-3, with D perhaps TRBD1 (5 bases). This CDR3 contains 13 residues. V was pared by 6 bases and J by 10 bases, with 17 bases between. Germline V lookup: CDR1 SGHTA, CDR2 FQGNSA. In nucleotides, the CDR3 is TGTGCCAGCAGTCCTGCGCTGGGGCTTCCGCAGTATTTT. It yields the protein CASSPALGLPQYF.

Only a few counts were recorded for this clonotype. The CDR3, as DNA: TGTGCCAGCAGGCCTCCCCTAGCGGGTCGAAACAATGAGCAGTTCTTC. Its protein product is CASRPPLAGRNNEQFF. The chain links TRBV6-5 to TRBJ2-1; TRBD2 agrees at 8 bases. V lost 6 bases, J lost 5 bases, and 12 bases stayed unmatched. Germline lookup yields CDR1 MNHEY and CDR2 SVGAGI. The CDR3 is 16 residues long.

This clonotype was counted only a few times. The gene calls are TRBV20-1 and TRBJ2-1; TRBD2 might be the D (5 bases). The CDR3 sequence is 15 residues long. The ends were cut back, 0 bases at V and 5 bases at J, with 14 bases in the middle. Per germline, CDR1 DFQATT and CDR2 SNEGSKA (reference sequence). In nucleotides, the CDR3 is TGCAGTGCTAGAGACTGGGCGGGCGCAGACAATGAGCAGTTCTTC. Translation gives CSARDWAGADNEQFF.

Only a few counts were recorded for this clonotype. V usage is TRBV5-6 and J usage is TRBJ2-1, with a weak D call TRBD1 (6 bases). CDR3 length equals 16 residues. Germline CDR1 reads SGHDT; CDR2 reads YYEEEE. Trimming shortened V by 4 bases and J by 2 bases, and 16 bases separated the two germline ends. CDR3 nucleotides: TGTGCCAGCAGCAACAACAGGGATTCAACCTACAATGAGCAGTTCTTC. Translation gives CASSNNRDSTYNEQFF.

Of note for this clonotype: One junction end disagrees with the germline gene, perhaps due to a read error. CDR3 nucleotides: TGTGCCGGCAGCGTAGGGTACGGACATGACTCCTACGAGCAGTACTTC. Translating it yields CAGSVGYGHDSYEQYF. The chain joins TRBV9 to TRBJ2-7; D might be TRBD1 (5 bases). CDR1 and CDR2 from the germline V gene are SGDLS and YYNGEE. The CDR3 sequence is 16 residues long.

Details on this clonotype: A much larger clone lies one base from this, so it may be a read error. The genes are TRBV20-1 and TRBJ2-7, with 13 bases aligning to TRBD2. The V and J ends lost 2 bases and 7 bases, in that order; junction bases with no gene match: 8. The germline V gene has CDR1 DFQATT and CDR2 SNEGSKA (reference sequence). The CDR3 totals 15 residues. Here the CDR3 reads CSARRLAGGRNEQYF. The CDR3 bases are TGCAGTGCTAGAAGACTAGCGGGGGGACGAAATGAGCAGTACTTC.

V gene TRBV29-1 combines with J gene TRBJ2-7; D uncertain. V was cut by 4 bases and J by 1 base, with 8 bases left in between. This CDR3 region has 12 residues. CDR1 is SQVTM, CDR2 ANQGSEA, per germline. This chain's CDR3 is CSVVGRSYEQYF. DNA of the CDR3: TGCAGCGTTGTAGGCAGATCCTACGAGCAGTACTTC.

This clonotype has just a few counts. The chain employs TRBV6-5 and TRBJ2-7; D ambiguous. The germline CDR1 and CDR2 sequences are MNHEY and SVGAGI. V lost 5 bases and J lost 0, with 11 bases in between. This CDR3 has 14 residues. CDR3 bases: TGTGCCAGCAGTCCCCTTGGGCTCTCCTACGAGCAGTACTTC. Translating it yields CASSPLGLSYEQYF.

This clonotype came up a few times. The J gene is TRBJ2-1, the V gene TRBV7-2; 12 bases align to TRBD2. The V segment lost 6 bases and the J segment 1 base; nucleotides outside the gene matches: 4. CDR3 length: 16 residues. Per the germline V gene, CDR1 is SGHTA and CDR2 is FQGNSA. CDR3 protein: CASRSSGGVSYNEQFF. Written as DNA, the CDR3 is TGTGCCAGCAGATCTAGCGGGGGGGTTTCCTACAATGAGCAGTTCTTC.

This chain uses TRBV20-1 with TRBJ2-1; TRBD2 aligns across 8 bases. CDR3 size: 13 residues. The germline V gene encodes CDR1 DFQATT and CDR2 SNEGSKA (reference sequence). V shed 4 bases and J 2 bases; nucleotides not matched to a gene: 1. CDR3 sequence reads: CSATAGAYNEQFF. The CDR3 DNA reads TGCAGTGCTACAGCGGGGGCCTACAATGAGCAGTTCTTC.

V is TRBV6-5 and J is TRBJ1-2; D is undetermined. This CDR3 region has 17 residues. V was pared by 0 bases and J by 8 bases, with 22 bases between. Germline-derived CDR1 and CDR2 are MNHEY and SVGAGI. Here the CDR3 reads CASSYSIRAGTPRGYTF. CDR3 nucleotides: TGTGCCAGCAGTTACTCGATAAGAGCGGGCACCCCTCGGGGCTACACCTTC.